One sample yielded the 29 T cell receptor beta chains listed below, sequenced in a study of glioma-infiltrating T cells after dendritic cell vaccination. The sample's time point: after dendritic cell vaccination, including at tumor progression/relapse. The data were produced by immunoSEQ multiplex PCR, yet TCRdb's version contains in-frame clones alone and is incomplete. The sample lists some 110,000 clones; nearly 90% were seen once. This material consisted of blood, taken after dendritic cell vaccination. These receptors all come from a human donor with glioblastoma.

V is TRBV6-6 and J is TRBJ2-1; tentative D call: TRBD1 (5 bases). Trimming removed 1 base at V and 5 bases at J, with 9 bases between. The CDR3 is made up of 14 amino acids. Germline CDR1 reads MNHNY; CDR2 reads SVGAGI (reference sequence). CDR3 protein: CASSYLDRDNEQFF. CDR3 DNA sequence: TGTGCCAGCAGTTACTTAGACAGAGACAATGAGCAGTTCTTC.

The chain uses TRBV6-6 and TRBJ1-5; D call uncertain. Germline CDR1 and CDR2: MNHNY and SVGAGI (reference sequence). The germline V and J ends were trimmed by 5 bases and 0 bases, with 8 bases remaining between them. The CDR3 consists of 14 residues. CDR3 sequence (DNA): TGTGCCAGCAGTCCCGGGAGTAGCAATCAGCCCCAGCATTTT. Translated: CASSPGSSNQPQHF.

The V gene is TRBV11-2, the J gene TRBJ1-5, with TRBD1 matching 10 bases. The CDR3 totals 14 residues. Unmatched junction bases numbered 2, after V lost 0 bases and J lost 9 bases. Looked up from germline, CDR1 is SGHAT and CDR2 is FQNNGV. CDR3 bases: TGTGCCAGCAGCTTAGAGAGGACAGGGGGGCCCCAGCATTTT. Protein product: CASSLERTGGPQHF.

The chain employs TRBV7-9 and TRBJ2-2, with TRBD1 matching 11 bases. This CDR3 spans 18 amino acids. The germline V gene encodes CDR1 SEHNR and CDR2 FQNEAQ (reference sequence). J was trimmed by 1 base and V by 2 bases; bases with no gene match: 6. CDR3 bases: TGTGCCAGCAGCTTATCATTCGGGACAGGGGGGAACACCGGGGAGCTGTTTTTT. Its protein product is CASSLSFGTGGNTGELFF.

The sample holds one count of this clone. Additional DNA sequences in this sample encode the identical CDR3. The chain links TRBV5-1 to TRBJ2-7, with 10 positions matching TRBD1. Germline trimming cut 0 bases from V and 1 base from J; bases unmatched to any gene: 1. Germline values: CDR1 SGHRS, CDR2 YFSETQ. The CDR3 is 15 amino acids. This CDR3 is CASSLGTGGSYEQYF. The CDR3 coding sequence is TGCGCCAGCAGCTTGGGGACAGGGGGTTCCTACGAGCAGTACTTC.

The V and J genes are TRBV10-3 and TRBJ2-7; 9 bases are a match to TRBD2. Germline V gene lookup returns CDR1 ENHRY and CDR2 SYGVKD. Trimming removed 5 bases from V and 2 bases from J; junction bases left unmatched: 7. This CDR3 region has 15 residues. Here the CDR3 DNA reads TGTGCCATCAGTTCCGGGACTAGCCCTACCTACGAGCAGTACTTC. Its translation: CAISSGTSPTYEQYF.

V is TRBV5-5 and J is TRBJ2-2; 10 bases line up with TRBD1. Losses at the gene ends were 4 bases for V and 3 bases for J; bases not matched to a gene: 6. The germline V gene has CDR1 SGHKS and CDR2 YYEKEE (reference sequence). There are 16 residues in the CDR3. CDR3 DNA sequence: TGTGCCAGCAGCCTGACAGGGGGCGCGGACACCGGGGAGCTGTTTTTT. Translation: CASSLTGGADTGELFF.

The V gene is TRBV5-6, the J gene TRBJ2-2; D ambiguous. The germline CDR1 and CDR2 sequences are SGHDT and YYEEEE. The CDR3 has 12 residues. Trimming cost V 2 bases and J 6 bases, with 5 bases left between them. The chain's CDR3 is CASSLASGELFF. In DNA form, the CDR3 reads TGTGCCAGCAGCTTAGCTTCCGGGGAGCTGTTTTTT.

This clone appeared a single time. This chain connects TRBV2 to TRBJ2-2; 11 positions match TRBD2. Germline V gene data show CDR1 as SNHLY and CDR2 as FYNNEI. V lost 6 bases, J lost 7 bases, and 7 bases stayed unmatched. CDR3 length: 15 residues. The CDR3 DNA reads as TGTGCCAGCAGCGCGACTAGCGGGGCGGTCGGGGAGCTGTTTTTT. Its translation is CASSATSGAVGELFF.

The chain couples TRBV6-1 to TRBJ2-1, with a weak D call TRBD2 (5 bases). The ends were cut back, 2 bases at V and 8 bases at J, with 10 bases in the middle. The CDR3 totals 13 residues. Germline V gives CDR1 MNHNS, CDR2 SASEGT. The CDR3 here is CASSEPGGYEQFF. The CDR3 nucleotides are TGTGCCAGCAGTGAACCCGGAGGTTATGAGCAGTTCTTC.

This chain joins TRBV7-6 and TRBJ2-2; no clear D. CDR3 length equals 15 residues. Germline lookup yields CDR1 SGHVS and CDR2 FNYEAQ. Between the trimmed V and J ends, which lost 6 bases and 0 bases, there was a span of 11 bases. Written as DNA, the CDR3 is TGTGCCAGCAGGGGCCCTTTAGCGAACACCGGGGAGCTGTTTTTT. Its translation: CASRGPLANTGELFF.

This clone appeared once. The rearrangement uses TRBV7-8 and TRBJ2-1, with TRBD2 matching 9 bases. CDR3 size: 17 residues. CDR1 is SGHVS and CDR2 is FQNEAQ in the germline V gene. The J segment lost 4 bases and the V segment lost 0 bases, leaving 7 bases of the junction unmatched. The CDR3 loop is CASSLAIIAGVYNEQFF. The CDR3 DNA is TGTGCCAGCAGCTTAGCGATAATAGCGGGAGTTTACAATGAGCAGTTCTTC.

The gene calls are TRBV19 and TRBJ2-6, with 9 bases that match TRBD1. The junction had 3 bases not matched to a gene; V was cut back by 7 bases and J by 2 bases. This CDR3 has 15 residues. The germline V gene encodes CDR1 LNHDA and CDR2 SQIVND (reference sequence). The CDR3 reads CASKDRGAGANVLTF. As DNA, the CDR3 is TGTGCCAGTAAGGACAGGGGCGCTGGGGCCAACGTCCTGACTTTC.

The chain links TRBV7-9 to TRBJ2-5, with D perhaps TRBD2 (6 bases). Trimming left V 1 base short and J 5 bases short, with 8 bases between. Looked up from germline, CDR1 is SEHNR and CDR2 is FQNEAQ (reference sequence). The length of the CDR3 is 13 residues. Here the CDR3 reads CASSLGGRETQYF. The CDR3 nucleotides are TGTGCCAGCAGCTTAGGGGGGAGGGAGACCCAGTACTTC.

This clone showed up just once. This rearrangement joins TRBV7-3 to TRBJ2-7; 8 bases are shared with TRBD1. The CDR3 extends over 14 amino acids. CDR1 is SGHTA, CDR2 FQGTGA, per germline. Germline trimming cut 2 bases from V and 6 bases from J; bases unmatched to any gene: 6. The CDR3 coding sequence is TGTGCCAGCAGCTTAGGGCAGGGGGCGTTCGAGCAGTACTTC. Residues: CASSLGQGAFEQYF.

The V and J genes are TRBV28 and TRBJ2-2, with D uncertain. The CDR3 covers 13 residues. Germline CDR1 reads MDHEN; CDR2 reads SYDVKM. V was shortened by 10 bases and J by 5 bases, with 14 bases between the two germline ends. CDR3 bases: TGTGCCACTACGCCACTCGCGACCGGGGAGCTGTTTTTT. Residues: CATTPLATGELFF.

The chain couples TRBV19 to TRBJ1-5, with 7 bases aligning to TRBD1. After removal of 2 bases from V and 2 bases from J, the junction contained 6 bases not matched to a gene. Germline V gene data show CDR1 as LNHDA and CDR2 as SQIVND (reference sequence). This CDR3 is built from 16 residues. The CDR3 is CASSIRGPVGNQPQHF. CDR3 in DNA: TGTGCCAGTAGTATAAGGGGGCCCGTAGGCAATCAGCCCCAGCATTTT.

CDR3 DNA: TGTGCCAGCAGCTTGTTGCCAGGGAAGGACACTGAAGCTTTCTTT. Translation gives CASSLLPGKDTEAFF. The chain uses TRBV5-5 and TRBJ1-1, with D possibly TRBD1 on 5 matching bases. Trimming stripped 1 base from V and 3 bases from J, with 13 bases between. The CDR3 is 15 amino acids. The germline V gene encodes CDR1 SGHKS and CDR2 YYEKEE (reference sequence).

CDR3 coding DNA: TGTGCCAGCAGCCAAGCAGGGGGCGGTGAAAAACTGTTTTTT. This sequence encodes CASSQAGGGEKLFF. The J gene is TRBJ1-4, the V gene TRBV16, with TRBD1 matching 8 bases. Germline V CDR1 and CDR2: KGHSY, FQNENV. The CDR3 runs 14 residues. After removal of 2 bases from V and 7 bases from J, the junction contained 3 bases not matched to a gene.

The chain joins TRBV4-2 to TRBJ2-7; TRBD1 matches 9 bases. Unmatched junction bases numbered 10, after V lost 3 bases and J lost 1 base. Per germline, CDR1 LGHNA and CDR2 YNFKEQ. This CDR3 contains 17 residues. CDR3 sequence: CASSQTQGQGKSYEQYF. The CDR3 DNA reads TGTGCCAGCAGCCAGACCCAAGGACAGGGGAAGTCCTACGAGCAGTACTTC.

This clone was found once. The chain employs TRBV5-1 and TRBJ2-3; possible D gene TRBD2, 6 bases. CDR1 is SGHRS and CDR2 is YFSETQ in the germline V gene. With 2 bases removed from V and 2 bases from J, the gap between germline ends came to 9 bases. CDR3 length: 14 residues. The CDR3, as DNA: TGCGCCAGCAGCTTACCGGGGGACACAGATACGCAGTATTTT. Amino acid sequence: CASSLPGDTDTQYF.

J is TRBJ1-5 and V is TRBV5-1, with TRBD1 matching over 9 bases. V lost 0 bases and J lost 0; bases outside the gene matches: 16. Germline CDR1 reads SGHRS; CDR2 reads YFSETQ. CDR3 size: 21 residues. In DNA form, the CDR3 reads TGCGCCAGCAGCTTGGTACAGGGGGCGCGCCCTTTGCGCCTTAGCAATCAGCCCCAGCATTTT. The encoded protein is CASSLVQGARPLRLSNQPQHF.

This CDR3 is CASSLLLNTDTQYF. The CDR3 region has the DNA TGTGCCAGCAGCTTATTACTGAACACAGATACGCAGTATTTT. The chain uses TRBV11-2 and TRBJ2-3; D gene unclear. The CDR3 has 14 amino acids. Trimming stripped 2 bases from V and 2 bases from J, with 8 bases between. CDR1 SGHAT and CDR2 FQNNGV come from the germline V gene.

The chain links TRBV15 to TRBJ2-5; D is unresolved. This CDR3 spans 13 amino acids. V lost 1 base to trimming and J lost 5 bases, with 8 bases between them. Germline-derived CDR1 and CDR2 are LNHNV and YYDKDF (reference sequence). Written as DNA, the CDR3 is TGTGCCACCAGCAGAGTCACCCAGGAGACCCAGTACTTC. This codes for CATSRVTQETQYF.

J is TRBJ2-1 and V is TRBV11-3, with 7 bases lining up with TRBD2. Per the germline V gene, CDR1 is SGHNT and CDR2 is YENEEA. Trimming removed 0 bases from V and 4 bases from J; junction bases left unmatched: 9. The CDR3 totals 17 residues. CDR3 protein: CASSLEPGGRGYNEQFF. In DNA, the CDR3 is TGTGCCAGCAGCTTAGAACCGGGCGGGAGAGGTTACAATGAGCAGTTCTTC. Complete variable domain (other parts from reference TRBV11-3 and TRBJ2-1): EAGVVQSPRYKIIEKKQPVAFWCNPISGHNTLYWYLQNLGQGPELLIRYENEEAVDDSQLPKDRFSAERLKGVDSTLKIQPAELGDSAVYLCASSLEPGGRGYNEQFFGPGTRLTVL.

This clone was seen only a few times. The chain couples TRBV7-9 to TRBJ1-1; 8 bases match TRBD1. Germline V gene data show CDR1 as SEHNR and CDR2 as FQNEAQ (reference sequence). J lost 6 bases, V lost 3 bases, and 0 bases had no gene match. The CDR3 spans 12 residues. DNA of the CDR3: TGTGCCAGCAGCTTGACAGGGGCTGAAGCTTTCTTT. It codes for CASSLTGAEAFF. The variable domain in full, completed from reference TRBV7-9 and TRBJ1-1, reads DTGVSQNPRHKITKRGQNVTFRCDPISEHNRLYWYRQTLGQGPEFLTYFQNEAQLEKSRLLSDRFSAERPKGSFSTLEIQRTEQGDSAMYLCASSLTGAEAFFGQGTRLTVV.

CDR3 DNA sequence: TGTGCCAGTAGTATAGATGGGTCGGTCGTACGGGGGGGGGAAAACCAAGAGACCCAGTACTTC. It encodes CASSIDGSVVRGGENQETQYF. The rearrangement joins TRBV19 to TRBJ2-5, with TRBD2 matching over 8 bases. V dropped 0 bases and J dropped 0; count of bases not matched to a gene: 18. The CDR3 consists of 21 residues. Germline values: CDR1 LNHDA, CDR2 SQIVND (reference sequence).

This chain uses TRBV6-5 with TRBJ1-1, with D possibly TRBD1 on 6 matching bases. Per germline, CDR1 MNHEY and CDR2 SVGAGI. The CDR3 spans 14 residues. The V end was cut by 6 bases, the J end by 1 base, with 12 bases between. The CDR3 DNA is TGTGCCAGCAGCTACAGGGACTCGAACACTGAAGCTTTCTTT. This encodes CASSYRDSNTEAFF.

The rearrangement joins TRBV2 to TRBJ2-3, with 9 bases fitting TRBD2. Germline values: CDR1 SNHLY, CDR2 FYNNEI. The CDR3 totals 16 residues. Trimming cost V 4 bases and J 2 bases; bases outside gene matches: 7. CDR3 in amino acids: CASSGFLAGNTDTQYF. DNA of the CDR3: TGTGCCAGCAGTGGATTCCTAGCGGGGAACACAGATACGCAGTATTTT.